This T cell receptor (beta chain) is from a study of blood T cell repertoires in COVID-19. Study summary: Sites in the United States, Italy and Spain provided acute and convalescent COVID-19 samples. PBMCs, B-cell-depleted T cells, or T cells were the source of the cDNA or gDNA that made up the material.

The CDR3 length is 13 residues. Per the germline V gene, CDR1 is SGDLS and CDR2 is YYNGEE. Between the trimmed V and J ends, which lost 2 bases and 6 bases, there was a span of 9 bases. This clone has just a few counts. Authors' analysis steps: Estimation of nucleated cell counts relied on the amplification of reference gene primers. The data were produced by immunoSEQ multiplex PCR, yet TCRdb's version contains in-frame clones alone and is incomplete. V and J calls and clone size are those listed in that table; D and trimming were worked out from the DNA. This table holds about 52,000 clones, about 83% found once.

Sequenced material: peripheral blood. The chain is built from TRBV9 and TRBJ1-5; tentatively, D is TRBD1 (6 bases). The sequence came from a man aged 65 to 85 with active COVID-19. CDR3 protein: CASSVIRGQPQHF. The CDR3 coding sequence is TGTGCCAGCAGCGTCATCAGGGGTCAGCCCCAGCATTTT.